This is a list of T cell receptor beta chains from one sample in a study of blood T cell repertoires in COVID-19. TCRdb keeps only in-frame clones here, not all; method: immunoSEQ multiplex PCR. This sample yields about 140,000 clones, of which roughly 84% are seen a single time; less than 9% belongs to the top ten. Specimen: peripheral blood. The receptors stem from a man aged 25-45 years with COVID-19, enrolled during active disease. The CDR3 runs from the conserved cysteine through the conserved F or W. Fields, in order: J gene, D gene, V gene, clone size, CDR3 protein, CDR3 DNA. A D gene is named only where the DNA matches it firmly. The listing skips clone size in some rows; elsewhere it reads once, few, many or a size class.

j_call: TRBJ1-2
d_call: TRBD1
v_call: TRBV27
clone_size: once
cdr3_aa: CASSLSGQGRYGYTF
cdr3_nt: TGTGCCAGCAGTTTATCGGGACAGGGGAGATATGGCTACACCTTC

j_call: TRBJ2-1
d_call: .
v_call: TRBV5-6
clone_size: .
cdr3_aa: CASSPQTRTWLLF
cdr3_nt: TGTGCCAGCAGCCCACAAACTAGGACTTGGCTCCTCTTC

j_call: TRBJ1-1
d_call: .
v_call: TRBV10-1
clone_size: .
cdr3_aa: CASNVQGNTEAFF
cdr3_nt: TGCGCCAGCAATGTACAGGGGAACACTGAAGCTTTCTTT

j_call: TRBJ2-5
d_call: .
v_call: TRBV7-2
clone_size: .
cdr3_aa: CASSLAWEWETQYF
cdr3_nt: TGTGCCAGCAGCTTAGCTTGGGAGTGGGAGACCCAGTACTTC

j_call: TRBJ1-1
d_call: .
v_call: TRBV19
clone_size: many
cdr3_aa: CASSIGQVPGAAFF
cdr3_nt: TGTGCCAGTAGTATAGGACAGGTTCCGGGCGCAGCTTTCTTT

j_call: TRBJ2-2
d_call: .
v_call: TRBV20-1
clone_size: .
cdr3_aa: CSASRTGELFF
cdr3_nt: TGCAGTGCTAGCCGGACCGGGGAGCTGTTTTTT

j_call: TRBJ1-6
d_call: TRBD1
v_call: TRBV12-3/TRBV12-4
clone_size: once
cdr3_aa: CASSTGGNSPLHF
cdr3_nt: TGTGCCAGCAGCACAGGGGGCAATTCACCCCTCCACTTT

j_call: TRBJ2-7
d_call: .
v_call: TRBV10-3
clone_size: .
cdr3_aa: CAISRDSQGGEQYF
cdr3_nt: TGTGCCATCAGTAGGGACTCCCAGGGAGGCGAGCAGTACTTC

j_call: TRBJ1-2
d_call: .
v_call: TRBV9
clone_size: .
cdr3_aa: CASSTQTVLGYGYTF
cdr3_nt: TGTGCCAGCAGCACCCAGACAGTTTTGGGCTATGGCTACACCTTC

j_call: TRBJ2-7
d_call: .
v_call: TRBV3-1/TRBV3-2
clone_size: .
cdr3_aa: CASSQAESEQYF
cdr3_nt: TGTGCCAGCAGCCAAGCAGAAAGCGAGCAGTACTTC

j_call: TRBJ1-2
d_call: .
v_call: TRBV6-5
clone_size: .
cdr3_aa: CASRQANYGYTF
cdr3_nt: TGTGCCAGCAGACAAGCTAACTATGGCTACACCTTC

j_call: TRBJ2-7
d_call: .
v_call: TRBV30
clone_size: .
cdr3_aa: CACGSNYEQYF
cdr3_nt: TGTGCCTGCGGGAGTAACTACGAGCAGTACTTC

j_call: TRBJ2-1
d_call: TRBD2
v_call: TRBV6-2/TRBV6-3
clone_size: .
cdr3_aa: CASSYSIREDLKDEQFF
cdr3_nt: TGTGCCAGCAGTTACTCTATACGGGAGGATCTTAAAGATGAGCAGTTCTTC

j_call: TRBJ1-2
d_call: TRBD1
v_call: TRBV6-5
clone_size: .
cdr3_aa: CASSSTGGAGYTF
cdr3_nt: TGTGCCAGCAGTTCAACAGGGGGCGCCGGCTACACCTTC

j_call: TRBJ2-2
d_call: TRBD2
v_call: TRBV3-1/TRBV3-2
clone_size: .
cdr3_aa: CASSPGGGRRTGELFF
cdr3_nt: TGTGCCAGCAGCCCCGGAGGCGGGAGGAGAACCGGGGAGCTGTTTTTT

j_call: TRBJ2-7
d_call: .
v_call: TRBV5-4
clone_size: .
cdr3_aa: CASSLTAGGEGSQQYF
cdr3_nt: TGTGCCAGCAGCTTGACGGCAGGAGGGGAAGGGAGTCAGCAGTACTTC

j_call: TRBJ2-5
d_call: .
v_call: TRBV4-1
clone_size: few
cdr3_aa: CASSQGAWETQYF
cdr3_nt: TGCGCCAGCAGCCAAGGGGCCTGGGAGACCCAGTACTTC

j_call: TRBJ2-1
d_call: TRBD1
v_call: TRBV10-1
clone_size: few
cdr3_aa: CASRPGTGGGEQFF
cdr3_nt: TGCGCCAGCCGTCCGGGGACAGGGGGAGGCGAGCAGTTCTTC

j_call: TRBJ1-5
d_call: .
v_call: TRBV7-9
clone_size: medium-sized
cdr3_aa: CASSPSAGGGNQPQHF
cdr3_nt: TGTGCCAGCAGCCCATCGGCGGGGGGAGGCAATCAGCCCCAGCATTTT

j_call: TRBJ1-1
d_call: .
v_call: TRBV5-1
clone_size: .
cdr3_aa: CASSLVGGLNTEAFF
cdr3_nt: TGCGCCAGCAGCTTGGTTGGGGGGTTGAACACTGAAGCTTTCTTT

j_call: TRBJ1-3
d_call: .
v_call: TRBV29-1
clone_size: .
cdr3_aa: CSGRISGNTIYF
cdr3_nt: TGCAGCGGCAGGATCTCTGGAAACACCATATATTTT

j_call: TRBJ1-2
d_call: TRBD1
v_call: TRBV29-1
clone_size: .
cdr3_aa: CSVPGQKSYGYTF
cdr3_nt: TGCAGCGTACCGGGACAGAAAAGCTATGGCTACACCTTC

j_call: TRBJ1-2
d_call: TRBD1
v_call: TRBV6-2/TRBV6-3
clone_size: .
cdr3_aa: CASSSDRTGYYGYTF
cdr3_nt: TGTGCCAGCAGTTCGGACCGGACAGGGTACTATGGCTACACCTTC

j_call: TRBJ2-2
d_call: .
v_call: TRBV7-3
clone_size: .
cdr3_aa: CASSPVGPNTGELFF
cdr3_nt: TGTGCCAGCAGCCCGGTGGGGCCGAACACCGGGGAGCTGTTTTTT

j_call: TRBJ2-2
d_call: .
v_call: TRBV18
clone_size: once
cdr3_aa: CASSADLHGELFF
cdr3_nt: TGTGCCAGCTCCGCGGACTTACATGGGGAGCTGTTTTTT

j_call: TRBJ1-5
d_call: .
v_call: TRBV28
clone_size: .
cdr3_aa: CASTPGDQPQHF
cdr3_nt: TGTGCCAGCACCCCGGGGGATCAGCCCCAGCATTTT

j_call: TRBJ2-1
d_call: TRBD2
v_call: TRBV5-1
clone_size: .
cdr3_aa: CASSYGLAGLGTSYNEQFF
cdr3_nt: TGCGCCAGCAGCTATGGACTAGCGGGATTGGGGACCTCCTACAATGAGCAGTTCTTC

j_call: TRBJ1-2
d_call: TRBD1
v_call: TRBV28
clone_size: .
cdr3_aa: CASSPGTGVYGYTF
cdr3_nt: TGTGCCAGCAGCCCCGGGACAGGGGTCTATGGCTACACCTTC

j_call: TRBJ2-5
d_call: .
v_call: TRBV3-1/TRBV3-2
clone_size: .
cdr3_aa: CASSQGPLGDQYF
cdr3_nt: TGTGCCAGCAGCCAGGGCCCCCTAGGGGACCAGTACTTC

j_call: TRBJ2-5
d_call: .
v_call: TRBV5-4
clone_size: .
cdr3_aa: CASSLRRDQETQYF
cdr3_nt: TGTGCCAGCAGCTTGAGGAGAGACCAAGAGACCCAGTACTTC

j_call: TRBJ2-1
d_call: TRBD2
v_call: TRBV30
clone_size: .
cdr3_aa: CASTGLAPYNEQFF
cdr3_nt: TGTGCCTCAACGGGACTAGCGCCTTACAATGAGCAGTTCTTC

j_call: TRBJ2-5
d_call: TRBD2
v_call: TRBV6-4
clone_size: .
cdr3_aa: CASSGPGGEETQYF
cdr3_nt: TGTGCCAGCAGTGGCCCTGGGGGGGAAGAGACCCAGTACTTC

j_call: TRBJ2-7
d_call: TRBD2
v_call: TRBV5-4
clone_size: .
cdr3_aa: CASRETSGTYEQYF
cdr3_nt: TGTGCCAGCAGGGAGACTAGCGGAACCTACGAGCAGTACTTC

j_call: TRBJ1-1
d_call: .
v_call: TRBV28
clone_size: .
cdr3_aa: CASSLTTRAQTEAFF
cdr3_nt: TGTGCCAGCAGTCTGACTACGAGGGCGCAGACTGAAGCTTTCTTT

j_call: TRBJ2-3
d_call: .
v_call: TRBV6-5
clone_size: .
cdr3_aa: CASTHTDTQYF
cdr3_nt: TGTGCCAGCACCCACACAGATACGCAGTATTTT

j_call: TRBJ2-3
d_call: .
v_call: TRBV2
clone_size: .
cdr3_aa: CASSEGAGYTDTQYF
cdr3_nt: TGTGCCAGCAGTGAAGGCGCGGGTTACACAGATACGCAGTATTTT

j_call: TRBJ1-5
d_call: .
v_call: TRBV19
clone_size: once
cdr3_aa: CASSIRAESGDQPQHF
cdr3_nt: TGTGCCAGTAGTATCAGGGCCGAAAGTGGGGATCAGCCCCAGCATTTT

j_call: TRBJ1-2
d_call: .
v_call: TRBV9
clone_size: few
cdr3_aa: CASSSRKSDGYTF
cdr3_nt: TGTGCCAGCAGCAGCCGCAAATCTGATGGCTACACCTTC

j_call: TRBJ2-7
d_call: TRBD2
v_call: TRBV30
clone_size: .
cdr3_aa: CAWSVVGGNEQYF
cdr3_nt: TGTGCCTGGAGTGTAGTGGGAGGGAACGAGCAGTACTTC

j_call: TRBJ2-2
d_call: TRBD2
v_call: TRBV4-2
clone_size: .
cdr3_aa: CASSHGTSGENTGELFF
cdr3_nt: TGTGCCAGCAGCCACGGGACTAGCGGGGAGAACACCGGGGAGCTGTTTTTT

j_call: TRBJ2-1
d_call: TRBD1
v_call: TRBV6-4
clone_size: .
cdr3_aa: CASSVTGTGYSEQFF
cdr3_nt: TGTGCCAGCAGTGTCACCGGGACAGGTTACTCTGAGCAGTTCTTC

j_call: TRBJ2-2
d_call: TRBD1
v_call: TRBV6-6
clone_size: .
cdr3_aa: CASSPDRGRFGTGELFF
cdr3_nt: TGTGCCAGCAGTCCGGACAGGGGGCGCTTCGGAACCGGGGAGCTGTTTTTT

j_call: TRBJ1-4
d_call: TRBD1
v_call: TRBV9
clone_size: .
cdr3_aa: CASSERQGGNEKLFF
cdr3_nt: TGTGCCAGCAGCGAGCGACAGGGGGGGAATGAAAAACTGTTTTTT

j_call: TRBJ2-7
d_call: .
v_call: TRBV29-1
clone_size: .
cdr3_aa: CSVWSTTYEQYF
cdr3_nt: TGCAGCGTCTGGAGTACCACCTACGAGCAGTACTTC

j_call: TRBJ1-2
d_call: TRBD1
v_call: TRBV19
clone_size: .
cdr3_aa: CASSTTGTGTNYGYTF
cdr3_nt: TGTGCCAGTAGTACTACCGGGACAGGGACCAACTATGGCTACACCTTC

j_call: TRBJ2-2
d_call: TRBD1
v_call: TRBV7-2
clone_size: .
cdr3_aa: CASSSIGQGASGELFF
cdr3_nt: TGTGCCAGCAGCTCAATCGGACAGGGGGCTTCCGGGGAGCTGTTTTTT

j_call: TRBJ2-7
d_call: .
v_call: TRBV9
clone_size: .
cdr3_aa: CASSPGIGVGGYEQYF
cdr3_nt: TGTGCCAGCAGCCCCGGTATCGGGGTAGGGGGCTACGAGCAGTACTTC

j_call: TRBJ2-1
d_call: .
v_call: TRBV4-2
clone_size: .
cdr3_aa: CASSQGGSGDSYNEQFF
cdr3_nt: TGTGCCAGCAGCCAGGGCGGTAGCGGTGACTCCTACAATGAGCAGTTCTTC

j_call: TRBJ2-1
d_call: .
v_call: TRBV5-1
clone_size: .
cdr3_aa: CASSLEAGINNEQFF
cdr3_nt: TGCGCCAGCAGCTTGGAGGCAGGGATTAACAATGAGCAGTTCTTC